This passage covers 18 T cell receptor beta chains from one sample sequenced in a study of cytomegalovirus exposure and HLA in healthy donors. Libraries were prepared by immunoSEQ multiplex PCR; TCRdb keeps only in-frame clonotypes and omits some of them. Here the sample spans more than 110,000 clones, 94% being singletons. Sequenced input: PBMCs. The source is a man in his late teens or twenties in good health and CMV-seropositive.

The rearrangement joins TRBV29-1 to TRBJ1-3; D call uncertain. The germline CDR1 and CDR2 sequences are SQVTM and ANQGSEA. V was pared by 4 bases and J by 3 bases, with 7 bases between. This CDR3 region has 12 residues. CDR3 nucleotide sequence: TGCAGCGTTGCCCAGAATGGAAACACCATATATTTT. Its translation: CSVAQNGNTIYF.

This clone showed up just once. This rearrangement joins TRBV6-6 to TRBJ2-5; 7 nucleotides align to TRBD2. Germline V gives CDR1 MNHNY, CDR2 SVGAGI (reference sequence). J gave up 5 bases and V 2 bases, and 8 bases lay outside the gene matches. The CDR3 covers 15 residues. The CDR3 is CASSYGRGLTETQYF. In nucleotides, the CDR3 is TGTGCCAGCAGTTACGGGAGGGGACTAACTGAGACCCAGTACTTC.

The chain couples TRBV6-1 to TRBJ1-4, with a possible D match to TRBD1 (5 bases). CDR1 is MNHNS, CDR2 SASEGT, per germline. CDR3 length: 16 amino acids. Trimming cost V 6 bases and J 1 base, with 15 bases left between them. Here the CDR3 reads CASREREGLTNEKLFF. The CDR3 nucleotides are TGTGCCAGCAGGGAAAGGGAGGGACTAACTAATGAAAAACTGTTTTTT.

This clone was detected only a few times. This chain uses TRBV16 with TRBJ1-3, with TRBD1 identical over 7 bases. J was trimmed by 11 bases and V by 5 bases; bases with no gene match: 6. The CDR3 has 12 amino acids. Germline V gene lookup returns CDR1 KGHSY and CDR2 FQNENV. The CDR3 DNA follows: TGTGCCAGCAGCAAAGACGACAGGGCCATATATTTT. Protein: CASSKDDRAIYF.

The rearrangement uses TRBV27 and TRBJ2-7; 10 bases fit TRBD1. In germline, CDR1 is MNHEY, CDR2 SMNVEV (reference sequence). V dropped 2 bases and J dropped 3; count of bases not matched to a gene: 13. This CDR3 has 18 amino acids. CDR3 coding DNA: TGTGCCAGCAGTTTAAAATCACCGGGACAGGGGTATTTCTACGAGCAGTACTTC. It specifies CASSLKSPGQGYFYEQYF.

This chain links TRBV19 with TRBJ1-1; a weak D match, TRBD1 (6 bases). Germline V gene lookup returns CDR1 LNHDA and CDR2 SQIVND (reference sequence). The CDR3 consists of 16 residues. The V and J ends lost 2 bases and 2 bases respectively, with 15 bases between them. Written as DNA, the CDR3 is TGTGCCAGTAGTATACGGACAGATTGGGGTAACACTGAAGCTTTCTTT. It is translated as CASSIRTDWGNTEAFF.

The chain employs TRBV5-1 and TRBJ2-4; D is unresolved. The V end lost 0 bases, the J end lost 6 bases, and 10 bases lay between the germline ends. The CDR3 has 14 residues. Germline V CDR1 and CDR2: SGHRS, YFSETQ. The CDR3 region is CASSLGTVLNIQYF. CDR3 coding DNA: TGCGCCAGCAGCTTGGGCACAGTCCTAAACATTCAGTACTTC.

CDR3 loop: CASSLTGTYEQYF. The CDR3, as DNA: TGTGCCAGCAGTTTAACAGGAACCTACGAGCAGTACTTC. The chain couples TRBV27 to TRBJ2-7, with D possibly TRBD1 on 5 matching bases. CDR3 length: 13 residues. V dropped 2 bases and J dropped 2 bases, with 7 bases sitting between them. Per germline, CDR1 MNHEY and CDR2 SMNVEV (reference sequence).

The chain recombines TRBV11-2 with TRBJ2-7; 8 bases are shared with TRBD1. The ends lost 3 bases at V and 0 bases at J; junction bases unmatched: 4. Germline assignment: CDR1 SGHAT and CDR2 FQNNGV. This CDR3 comprises 15 residues. DNA of the CDR3: TGTGCCAGCAGCTTGTACAGGGGGTTCTCCTACGAGCAGTACTTC. Protein: CASSLYRGFSYEQYF.

The V call is TRBV27, the J call TRBJ1-2, with 8 bases lining up with TRBD1. CDR1 and CDR2 from the germline V gene are MNHEY and SMNVEV (reference sequence). This CDR3 comprises 14 residues. The V segment lost 5 bases and the J segment 4 bases; nucleotides outside the gene matches: 6. CDR3 nucleotides: TGTGCCAGCAGTCCCCGACAGGGGTTCTATGGCTACACCTTC. This translates into CASSPRQGFYGYTF.

V usage is TRBV28 and J usage is TRBJ1-1, with TRBD1 matching 7 bases. From germline, CDR1 is MDHEN and CDR2 SYDVKM. Trimming took 3 bases from V and 4 from J; bases not matched to a gene: 8. The CDR3 is made up of 15 amino acids. CDR3 sequence reads: CASSLADRVPTEAFF. The CDR3, as DNA: TGTGCCAGCAGTTTGGCAGACAGGGTGCCCACTGAAGCTTTCTTT. Using reference TRBV28 and TRBJ1-1 for the parts outside the CDR3, the full variable domain is DVKVTQSSRYLVKRTGEKVFLECVQDMDHENMFWYRQDPGLGLRLIYFSYDVKMKEKGDIPEGYSVSREKKERFSLILESASTNQTSMYLCASSLADRVPTEAFFGQGTRLTVV.

The V gene is TRBV29-1, the J gene TRBJ2-3; 9 bases map to TRBD1. The CDR3 is 14 amino acids. The J segment lost 3 bases and the V segment lost 4 bases, leaving 5 bases of the junction unmatched. Germline V gene data show CDR1 as SQVTM and CDR2 as ANQGSEA. DNA for the CDR3: TGCAGCGTTGTCCACAGGGGGCGGACAGATACGCAGTATTTT. Translating it yields CSVVHRGRTDTQYF.

This sequence joins TRBV13 and TRBJ2-7; possibly TRBD1 for D (5 bases). The length of the CDR3 is 14 residues. CDR1 is PRHDT and CDR2 is FYEKMQ in the germline V gene (reference sequence). V lost 5 bases and J 4 bases, leaving 15 bases between the germline ends. Written as DNA, the CDR3 is TGTGCCAGCAGCCCAGGTCAAACAGGATACGAGCAGTACTTC. It codes for CASSPGQTGYEQYF.

This clone has a single count. The chain combines TRBV28 with TRBJ2-3; a possible D gene is TRBD2 (5 bases). Trimming removed 2 bases at V and 1 base at J, with 13 bases between. The CDR3 loop spans 16 amino acids. CDR1 MDHEN and CDR2 SYDVKM come from the germline V gene. The CDR3 sequence is CASSLDLGAGTDTQYF. The CDR3 coding sequence is TGTGCCAGCAGTTTAGATCTGGGAGCCGGCACAGATACGCAGTATTTT.

The chain couples TRBV27 to TRBJ1-5, with D unclear. Germline V gives CDR1 MNHEY, CDR2 SMNVEV (reference sequence). The CDR3 is made up of 13 amino acids. Trimming took off 5 bases at V and 7 bases at J, with 12 bases between the two ends. The CDR3 bases are TGTGCCAGCAGTCGGGGTCGAGGACAGCCCCAGCATTTT. As protein: CASSRGRGQPQHF.

This clone has only one observation. The V and J genes are TRBV18 and TRBJ2-7; maybe TRBD2 (5 bases). The CDR3 contains 14 residues. The germline V gene has CDR1 KGHSH and CDR2 LQKENI. Trimming left V 0 bases short and J 0 bases short, with 6 bases between. This chain's CDR3 is CASSPPTSSYEQYF. The CDR3 bases are TGTGCCAGCTCACCACCAACTAGCTCCTACGAGCAGTACTTC.

The rearrangement links TRBV11-2 to TRBJ2-3; D not certain. Deletions cut 2 bases from V and 6 bases from J, with 18 bases between. Per germline, CDR1 SGHAT and CDR2 FQNNGV. There are 16 residues in the CDR3. The CDR3 DNA sequence: TGTGCCAGCAGCTTAACCGTAGCCAGCGCGCGGGATACGCAGTATTTT. This codes for CASSLTVASARDTQYF.

This chain connects TRBV6-4 to TRBJ1-2, with D possibly matching TRBD1 (6 bases). In germline, CDR1 is MRHNA, CDR2 SNTAGT. V dropped 5 bases and J dropped 6 bases, with 19 bases sitting between them. The CDR3 spans 15 residues. In DNA form, the CDR3 reads TGTGCCAGCAGTCGTGACATACAGGGTAGTAATGGCTACACCTTC. It yields the protein CASSRDIQGSNGYTF.